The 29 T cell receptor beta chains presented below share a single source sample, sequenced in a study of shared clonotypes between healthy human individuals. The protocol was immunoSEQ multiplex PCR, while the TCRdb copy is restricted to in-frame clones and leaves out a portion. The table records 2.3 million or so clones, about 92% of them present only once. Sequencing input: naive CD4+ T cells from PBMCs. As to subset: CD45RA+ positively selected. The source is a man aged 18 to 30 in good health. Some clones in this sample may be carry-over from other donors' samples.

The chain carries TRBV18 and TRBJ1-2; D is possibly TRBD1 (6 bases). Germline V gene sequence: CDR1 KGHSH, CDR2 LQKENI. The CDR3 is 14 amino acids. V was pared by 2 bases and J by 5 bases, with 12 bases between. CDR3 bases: TGTGCCAGCTCACCAGCCGGGACATCTTATGGCTACACCTTC. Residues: CASSPAGTSYGYTF.

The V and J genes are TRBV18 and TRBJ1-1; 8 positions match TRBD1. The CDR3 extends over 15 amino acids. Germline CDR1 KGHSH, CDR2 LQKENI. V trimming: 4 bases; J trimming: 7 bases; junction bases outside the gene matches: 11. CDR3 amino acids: CASSLPDRVALEAFF. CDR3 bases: TGTGCCAGCTCACTTCCGGACAGGGTTGCGCTTGAAGCTTTCTTT.

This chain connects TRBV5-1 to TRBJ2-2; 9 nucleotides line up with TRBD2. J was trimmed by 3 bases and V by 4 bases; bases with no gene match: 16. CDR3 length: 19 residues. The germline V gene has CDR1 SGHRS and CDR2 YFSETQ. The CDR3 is CASSPSSSSGNVHTGELFF. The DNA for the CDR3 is TGCGCCAGCAGCCCTTCATCTTCTAGCGGGAATGTCCACACCGGGGAGCTGTTTTTT.

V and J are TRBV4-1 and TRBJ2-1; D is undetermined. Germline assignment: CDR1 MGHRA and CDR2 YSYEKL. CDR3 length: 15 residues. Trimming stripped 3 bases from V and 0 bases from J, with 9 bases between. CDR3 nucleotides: TGCGCCAGCAGCCAGGCAGAGAGCTCCTACAATGAGCAGTTCTTC. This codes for CASSQAESSYNEQFF.

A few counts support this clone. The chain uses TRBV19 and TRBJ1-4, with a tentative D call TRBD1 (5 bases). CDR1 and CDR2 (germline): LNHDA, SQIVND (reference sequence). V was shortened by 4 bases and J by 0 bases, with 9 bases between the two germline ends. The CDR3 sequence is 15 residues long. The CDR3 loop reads CASSTDRATNEKLFF. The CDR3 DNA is TGTGCCAGTAGTACCGACAGAGCAACTAATGAAAAACTGTTTTTT.

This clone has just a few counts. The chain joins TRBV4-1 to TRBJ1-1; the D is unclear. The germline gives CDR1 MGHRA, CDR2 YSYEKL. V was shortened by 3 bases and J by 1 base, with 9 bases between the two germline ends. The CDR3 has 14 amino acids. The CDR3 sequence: CASSHRLENTEAFF. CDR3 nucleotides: TGCGCCAGCAGCCATAGGCTGGAGAACACTGAAGCTTTCTTT.

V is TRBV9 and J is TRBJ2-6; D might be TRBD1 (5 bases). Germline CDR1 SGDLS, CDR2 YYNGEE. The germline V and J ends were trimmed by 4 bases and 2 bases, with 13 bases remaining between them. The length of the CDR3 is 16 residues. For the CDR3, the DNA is TGTGCCAGCAGCCCAAATGAAGGGGCTGGGGCCAACGTCCTGACTTTC. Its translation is CASSPNEGAGANVLTF. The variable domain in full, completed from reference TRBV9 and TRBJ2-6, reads DSGVTQTPKHLITATGQRVTLRCSPRSGDLSVYWYQQSLDQGLQFLIQYYNGEERAKGNILERFSAQQFPDLHSELNLSSLELGDSALYFCASSPNEGAGANVLTFGAGSRLTVL.

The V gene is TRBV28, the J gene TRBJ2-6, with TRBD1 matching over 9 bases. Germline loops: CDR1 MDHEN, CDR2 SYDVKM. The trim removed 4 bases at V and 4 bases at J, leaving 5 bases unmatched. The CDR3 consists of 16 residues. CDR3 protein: CASSSRTGDGANVLTF. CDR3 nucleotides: TGTGCCAGCAGTTCCCGGACAGGGGACGGGGCCAACGTCCTGACTTTC.

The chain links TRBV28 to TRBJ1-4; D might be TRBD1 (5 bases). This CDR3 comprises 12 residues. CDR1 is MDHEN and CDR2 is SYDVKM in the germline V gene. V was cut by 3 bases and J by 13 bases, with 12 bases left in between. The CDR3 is CASSLDSRGLFF. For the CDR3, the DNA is TGTGCCAGCAGTTTGGACTCTAGGGGACTGTTTTTT.

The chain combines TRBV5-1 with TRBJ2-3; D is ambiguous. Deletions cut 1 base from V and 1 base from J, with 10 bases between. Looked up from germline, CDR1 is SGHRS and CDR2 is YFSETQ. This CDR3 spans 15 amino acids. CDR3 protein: CASSLSTARTDTQYF. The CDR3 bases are TGCGCCAGCAGCTTGTCTACGGCTCGCACAGATACGCAGTATTTT.

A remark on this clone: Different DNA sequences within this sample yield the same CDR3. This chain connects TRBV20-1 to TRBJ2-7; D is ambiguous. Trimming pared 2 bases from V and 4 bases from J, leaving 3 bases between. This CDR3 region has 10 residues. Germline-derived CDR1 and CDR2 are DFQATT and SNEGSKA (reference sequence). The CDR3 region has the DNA TGCAGTGCTAGAAGTTACGAGCAGTACTTC. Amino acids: CSARSYEQYF.

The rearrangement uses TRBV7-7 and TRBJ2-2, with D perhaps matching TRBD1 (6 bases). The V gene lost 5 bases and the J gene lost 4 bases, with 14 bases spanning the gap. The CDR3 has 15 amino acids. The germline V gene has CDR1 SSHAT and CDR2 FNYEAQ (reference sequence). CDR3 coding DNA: TGTGCCAGCAGCGCGAGCAGGGGTTCCACCGGGGAGCTGTTTTTT. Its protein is CASSASRGSTGELFF.

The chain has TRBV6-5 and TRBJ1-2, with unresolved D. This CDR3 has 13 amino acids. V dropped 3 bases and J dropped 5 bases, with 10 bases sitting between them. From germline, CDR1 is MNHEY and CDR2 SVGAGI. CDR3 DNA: TGTGCCAGCAGTTATGAACCTTCTTATGGCTACACCTTC. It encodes CASSYEPSYGYTF.

Written as DNA, the CDR3 is TGTGCCAGCAGCGTGGGGACTCTGAACACCGGGGAGCTGTTTTTT. Protein: CASSVGTLNTGELFF. This sequence joins TRBV7-2 and TRBJ2-2, with a tentative D call TRBD2 (6 bases). Trimming shortened V by 5 bases and J by 1 base, and 11 bases separated the two germline ends. Germline assignment: CDR1 SGHTA and CDR2 FQGNSA. The CDR3 is 15 amino acids.

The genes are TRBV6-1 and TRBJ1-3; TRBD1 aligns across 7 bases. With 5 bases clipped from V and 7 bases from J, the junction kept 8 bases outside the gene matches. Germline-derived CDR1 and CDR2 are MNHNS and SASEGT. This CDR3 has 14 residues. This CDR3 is CASSQDRTRNTIYF. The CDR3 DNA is TGTGCCAGCAGTCAGGACAGGACCCGGAACACCATATATTTT.

CDR3 sequence reads: CASQLVESNQPQHF. CDR3 DNA sequence: TGTGCCAGCCAGTTGGTTGAAAGCAATCAGCCCCAGCATTTT. The V gene is TRBV6-6, the J gene TRBJ1-5; D uncertain. In germline, CDR1 is MNHNY, CDR2 SVGAGI (reference sequence). Trimming removed 8 bases at V and 1 base at J, with 12 bases between. CDR3 length: 14 amino acids.

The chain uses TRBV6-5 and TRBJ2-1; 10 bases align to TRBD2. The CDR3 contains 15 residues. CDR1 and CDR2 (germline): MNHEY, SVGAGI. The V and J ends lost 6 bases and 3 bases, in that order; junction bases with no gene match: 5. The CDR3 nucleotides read TGTGCCAGCAGCCTAACTAGCGGGATCTACAATGAGCAGTTCTTC. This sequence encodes CASSLTSGIYNEQFF.

The CDR3 sequence: CASSLEPSSYNEQFF. CDR3 DNA sequence: TGTGCCAGCAGCTTAGAACCCAGCTCCTACAATGAGCAGTTCTTC. The rearrangement joins TRBV11-3 to TRBJ2-1; no reliable D call. This CDR3 is 15 amino acids long. CDR1 and CDR2 (germline): SGHNT, YENEEA. V was pared by 0 bases and J by 0 bases, with 6 bases between.

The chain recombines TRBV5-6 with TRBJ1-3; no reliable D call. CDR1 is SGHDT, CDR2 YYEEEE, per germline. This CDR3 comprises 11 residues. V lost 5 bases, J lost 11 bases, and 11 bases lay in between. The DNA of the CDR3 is TGTGCCAGCAGTCGGGGTTCCTCCATATATTTT. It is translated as CASSRGSSIYF.

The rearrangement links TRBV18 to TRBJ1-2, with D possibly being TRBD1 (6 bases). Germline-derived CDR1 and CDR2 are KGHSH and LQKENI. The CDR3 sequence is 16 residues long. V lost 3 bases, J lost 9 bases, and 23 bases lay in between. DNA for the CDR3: TGTGCCAGCTCACCGAATGCCTCCCCGGGGGCGGGGAGCTACACCTTC. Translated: CASSPNASPGAGSYTF.

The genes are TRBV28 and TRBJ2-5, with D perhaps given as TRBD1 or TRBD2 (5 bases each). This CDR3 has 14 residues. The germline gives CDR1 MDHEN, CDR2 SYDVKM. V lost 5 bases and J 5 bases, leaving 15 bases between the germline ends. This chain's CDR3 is CASSPLGHRETQYF. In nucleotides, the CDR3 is TGTGCCAGCAGTCCACTAGGACACAGGGAGACCCAGTACTTC.

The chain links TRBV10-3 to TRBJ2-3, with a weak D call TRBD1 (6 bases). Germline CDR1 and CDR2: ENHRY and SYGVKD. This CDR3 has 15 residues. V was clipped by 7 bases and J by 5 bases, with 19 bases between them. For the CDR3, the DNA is TGTGCCATCAAATCGAACAGGGACCTCTTAGATACGCAGTATTTT. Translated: CAIKSNRDLLDTQYF.

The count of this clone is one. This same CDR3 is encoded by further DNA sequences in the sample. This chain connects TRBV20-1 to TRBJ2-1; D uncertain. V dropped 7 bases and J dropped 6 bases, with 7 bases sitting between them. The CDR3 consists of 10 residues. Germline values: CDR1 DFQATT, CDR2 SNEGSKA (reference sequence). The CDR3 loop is CSVLGNEQFF. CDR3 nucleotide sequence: TGCAGTGTCCTCGGCAATGAGCAGTTCTTC.

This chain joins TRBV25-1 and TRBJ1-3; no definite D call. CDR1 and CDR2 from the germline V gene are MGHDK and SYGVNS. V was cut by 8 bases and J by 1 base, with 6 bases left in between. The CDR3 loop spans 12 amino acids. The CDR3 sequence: CASCSSGNTIYF. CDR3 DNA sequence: TGTGCCAGCTGTTCTTCTGGAAACACCATATATTTT.

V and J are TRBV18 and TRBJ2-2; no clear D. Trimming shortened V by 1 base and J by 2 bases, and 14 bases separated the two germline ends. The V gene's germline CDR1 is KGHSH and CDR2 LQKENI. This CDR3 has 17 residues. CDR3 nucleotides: TGTGCCAGCTCACCACTAGGCACTGGGATAAACACCGGGGAGCTGTTTTTT. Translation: CASSPLGTGINTGELFF.

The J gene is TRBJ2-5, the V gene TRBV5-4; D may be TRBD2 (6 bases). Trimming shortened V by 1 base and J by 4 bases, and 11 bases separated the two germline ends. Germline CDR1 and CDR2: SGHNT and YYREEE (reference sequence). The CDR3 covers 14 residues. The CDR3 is CASSLTGGGETQYF. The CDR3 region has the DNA TGTGCCAGCAGCTTGACCGGGGGTGGAGAGACCCAGTACTTC.

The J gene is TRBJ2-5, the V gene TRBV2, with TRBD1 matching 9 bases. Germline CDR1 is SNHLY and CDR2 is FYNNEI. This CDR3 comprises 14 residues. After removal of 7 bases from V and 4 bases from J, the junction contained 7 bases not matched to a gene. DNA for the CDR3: TGTGCCAGCAAACGGGACAGGGAAGGAGAGACCCAGTACTTC. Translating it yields CASKRDREGETQYF.

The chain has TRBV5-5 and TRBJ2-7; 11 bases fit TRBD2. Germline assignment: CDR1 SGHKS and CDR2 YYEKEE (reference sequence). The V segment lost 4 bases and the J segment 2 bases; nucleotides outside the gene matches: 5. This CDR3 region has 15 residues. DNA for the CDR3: TGTGCCAGCAGCACCCGACTAGCGGGACCCTACGAGCAGTACTTC. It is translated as CASSTRLAGPYEQYF.

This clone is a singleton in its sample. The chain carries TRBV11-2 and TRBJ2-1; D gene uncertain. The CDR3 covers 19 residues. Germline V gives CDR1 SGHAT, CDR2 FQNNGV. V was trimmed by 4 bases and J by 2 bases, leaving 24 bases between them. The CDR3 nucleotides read TGTGCCAGCAGCTACCCCGGATCTATAAATGTACTCCCCTACAATGAGCAGTTCTTC. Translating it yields CASSYPGSINVLPYNEQFF. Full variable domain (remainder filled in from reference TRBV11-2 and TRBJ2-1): EAGVAQSPRYKIIEKRQSVAFWCNPISGHATLYWYQQILGQGPKLLIQFQNNGVVDDSQLPKDRFSAERLKGVDSTLKIQPAKLEDSAVYLCASSYPGSINVLPYNEQFFGPGTRLTVL.